This entry concerns a single T cell receptor (beta chain). V dropped 2 bases and J dropped 2; count of bases not matched to a gene: 4. CDR1 is KGHSH, CDR2 LQKENI, per germline. The CDR3 runs to 15 residues. This sample was included in a study of blood T cell repertoires in COVID-19. Overall study context: T cells, B-cell-depleted T cells, or PBMCs provided the cDNA or gDNA that served as material.

Per the original data handling: From reference gene primer amplification, estimates of nucleated cell counts were derived. Profiling relied on immunoSEQ multiplex PCR, and the TCRdb table lists in-frame clones only, not all of them. V and J calls plus clone size are reproduced from that table; the DNA served to infer D and trimming. Of 250,000 to 300,000 clones listed, 65% to 90% were seen once; the top ten hold about 3.2%. This rearrangement joins TRBV18 to TRBJ2-5; 8 nucleotides line up with TRBD1. Sequencing was performed on peripheral blood. This clonotype originated in a woman aged 55-75 years with active or convalescent COVID-19. Written as DNA, the CDR3 is TGTGCCAGCTCACCAGGGACAGGTGTTCAAGAGACCCAGTACTTC. Its protein is CASSPGTGVQETQYF.